This T cell receptor beta chain was captured in a study of blood T cell repertoires in COVID-19. Study-level information: COVID-19 samples from acute and convalescent phases originated in the United States, Italy and Spain.

Patients of the Seattle cohort, enrolled during active infection, were followed longitudinally. In the study's own analysis: Reference gene primer amplification gave estimated nucleated cell counts. Here immunoSEQ multiplex PCR was the method, and the copy in TCRdb shows in-frame clones only, minus some. V and J calls and clone size come straight from that table; D and trimming were deduced from the DNA. The sample comprises 80,000 or so clones, 85% of which are singletons, and about a tenth rests with the top ten. Germline lookup yields CDR1 MNHEY and CDR2 SMNVEV (reference sequence). V gave up 7 bases and J gave up 8 bases; unmatched junction bases: 13. The CDR3 loop spans 14 amino acids.

The sequencing input was peripheral blood. The chain recombines TRBV27 with TRBJ1-2, with 7 bases identical to TRBD1. The clonotype was recovered from a man aged 55-75 years with COVID-19, enrolled during active disease. Here the CDR3 DNA reads TGTGCCAGCACCTCATCAATTAGGACAGGAGGCTACACCTTC. Translation gives CASTSSIRTGGYTF.